Listed below are T cell receptor beta chains from one sample, sequenced in a study of blood T cells in healthy people across ages. TCRdb independently ran MiXCR on the 5' RACE reads; one entry per CDR3 protein. This sample has hundreds of thousands of distinct CDR3 sequences, with about a third found just once. What was sequenced was blood. The receptors stem from a woman older than 75 in good health. Both conserved end residues are part of each CDR3. The D gene is left open where the match is weak. The size entry is marked missing in some rows and otherwise reads once, few, many or a size class.

clone_size: -; d_call: TRBD2; cdr3_length: 16; j_call: TRBJ2-2; v_call: TRBV7-9; cdr3_aa: CASSSGGLLNTGELFF; cdr3_nt: TGTGCCAGCAGCTCGGGAGGACTTCTGAACACCGGGGAGCTGTTTTTT
clone_size: many; d_call: TRBD2; cdr3_length: 15; j_call: TRBJ2-1; v_call: TRBV7-3; cdr3_aa: CASSLPPGGYNEQFF; cdr3_nt: TGTGCCAGCAGCCTCCCTCCGGGGGGCTACAATGAGCAGTTCTTC
clone_size: many; d_call: -; cdr3_length: 14; j_call: TRBJ2-5; v_call: TRBV11-2; cdr3_aa: CASSRAYGQETQYF; cdr3_nt: TGTGCCAGCAGCCGAGCATATGGTCAAGAGACCCAGTACTTC
clone_size: -; d_call: -; cdr3_length: 13; j_call: TRBJ2-7; v_call: TRBV7-2; cdr3_aa: CASSFERAYEQYF; cdr3_nt: TGTGCCAGCAGCTTTGAGAGGGCGTACGAGCAGTACTTC
clone_size: many; d_call: -; cdr3_length: 11; j_call: TRBJ1-1; v_call: TRBV6-5; cdr3_aa: CASSYSGFAFF; cdr3_nt: TGTGCCAGCAGTTACTCTGGGTTCGCTTTCTTT
clone_size: -; d_call: -; cdr3_length: 13; j_call: TRBJ2-5; v_call: TRBV20-1; cdr3_aa: CSAEARGVETQYF; cdr3_nt: TGCAGTGCCGAAGCCCGTGGAGTGGAGACCCAGTACTTC
clone_size: many; d_call: TRBD1; cdr3_length: 15; j_call: TRBJ1-2; v_call: TRBV4-2; cdr3_aa: CASSQVQDRGTGYTF; cdr3_nt: TGTGCCAGCAGCCAAGTTCAGGACAGGGGTACTGGCTACACCTTC
clone_size: -; d_call: TRBD1; cdr3_length: 16; j_call: TRBJ1-5; v_call: TRBV27; cdr3_aa: CASSSTGGGSNQPQHF; cdr3_nt: TGTGCCAGCAGTTCGACAGGGGGAGGGAGCAATCAGCCCCAGCATTTT
clone_size: -; d_call: TRBD1; cdr3_length: 12; j_call: TRBJ2-7; v_call: TRBV29-1; cdr3_aa: CSALRTGHEQYF; cdr3_nt: TGCAGCGCCCTCCGGACAGGGCACGAGCAGTACTTC
clone_size: many; d_call: -; cdr3_length: 13; j_call: TRBJ2-1; v_call: TRBV3-1; cdr3_aa: CASSSEGYNEQFF; cdr3_nt: TGTGCCAGCAGCTCGGAGGGATACAATGAGCAGTTCTTC
clone_size: -; d_call: -; cdr3_length: 12; j_call: TRBJ1-2; v_call: TRBV29-1; cdr3_aa: CSGLQGRDGSTF; cdr3_nt: TGCAGCGGCCTACAGGGCCGGGATGGCTCCACCTTC
clone_size: -; d_call: -; cdr3_length: 10; j_call: TRBJ2-7; v_call: TRBV7-9; cdr3_aa: CASSPLEQYF; cdr3_nt: TGTGCCAGCAGCCCCCTCGAGCAGTACTTC
clone_size: many; d_call: TRBD2; cdr3_length: 19; j_call: TRBJ2-3; v_call: TRBV4-1; cdr3_aa: CASSHRLAGGHASTDTQYF; cdr3_nt: TGCGCCAGCAGCCATAGACTAGCGGGGGGGCACGCTAGCACAGATACGCAGTATTTT
clone_size: -; d_call: TRBD2; cdr3_length: 20; j_call: TRBJ2-3; v_call: TRBV28; cdr3_aa: CASSLLGSGGAEILTDTQYF; cdr3_nt: TGTGCCAGCAGTTTATTAGGTAGCGGGGGGGCCGAGATCCTCACAGATACGCAGTATTTT
clone_size: many; d_call: TRBD2; cdr3_length: 16; j_call: TRBJ2-7; v_call: TRBV7-2; cdr3_aa: CASSPRTSGGALEQYF; cdr3_nt: TGTGCCAGCAGCCCCAGGACTAGCGGGGGGGCTCTCGAGCAGTACTTC
clone_size: -; d_call: -; cdr3_length: 13; j_call: TRBJ2-7; v_call: TRBV15; cdr3_aa: CATSRDRTYEQYF; cdr3_nt: TGTGCCACCAGCAGAGATCGAACTTACGAGCAGTACTTC
clone_size: many; d_call: -; cdr3_length: 14; j_call: TRBJ2-7; v_call: TRBV5-1; cdr3_aa: CASSLDGGTYEQYF; cdr3_nt: TGCGCCAGCAGCTTGGATGGGGGGACCTACGAGCAGTACTTC
clone_size: -; d_call: TRBD2; cdr3_length: 14; j_call: TRBJ2-5; v_call: TRBV2; cdr3_aa: CASSPTSGWQTRYF; cdr3_nt: TGTGCCAGCAGTCCGACTAGCGGGTGGCAGACCCGGTACTTC
clone_size: many; d_call: TRBD1; cdr3_length: 16; j_call: TRBJ2-3; v_call: TRBV5-1; cdr3_aa: CASSFGGQGATDTQYF; cdr3_nt: TGCGCCAGCAGCTTTGGGGGACAGGGGGCAACAGATACGCAGTATTTT
clone_size: many; d_call: -; cdr3_length: 14; j_call: TRBJ2-1; v_call: TRBV20-1; cdr3_aa: CSANPPTDYNEQFF; cdr3_nt: TGCAGTGCTAACCCACCGACAGACTACAATGAGCAGTTCTTC
clone_size: many; d_call: -; cdr3_length: 13; j_call: TRBJ1-6; v_call: TRBV5-1; cdr3_aa: CASSLAAGPPLHF; cdr3_nt: TGCGCCAGCAGCTTGGCGGCAGGGCCCCCCCTCCACTTT
clone_size: many; d_call: -; cdr3_length: 15; j_call: TRBJ2-7; v_call: TRBV30; cdr3_aa: CAWSRNGVRNYEQYF; cdr3_nt: TGTGCCTGGAGCCGTAACGGAGTAAGGAACTACGAGCAGTACTTC
clone_size: many; d_call: TRBD2; cdr3_length: 17; j_call: TRBJ2-3; v_call: TRBV29-1; cdr3_aa: CSVERLAGGSSTDTQYF; cdr3_nt: TGCAGCGTTGAACGACTAGCGGGGGGGTCTAGCACAGATACGCAGTATTTT
clone_size: many; d_call: -; cdr3_length: 13; j_call: TRBJ1-2; v_call: TRBV3-1; cdr3_aa: CASSPDSTYGYTF; cdr3_nt: TGTGCCAGCAGCCCGGACAGTACATATGGCTACACCTTC
clone_size: once; d_call: TRBD2; cdr3_length: 15; j_call: TRBJ2-3; v_call: TRBV20-1; cdr3_aa: CSATPAGGPGDTQYF; cdr3_nt: TGCAGTGCTACGCCCGCGGGAGGGCCCGGAGATACGCAGTATTTT
clone_size: once; d_call: -; cdr3_length: 16; j_call: TRBJ2-7; v_call: TRBV20-1; cdr3_aa: CSARDFSPGALDEQYF; cdr3_nt: TGCAGTGCTAGAGATTTTTCCCCGGGAGCACTTGACGAGCAGTACTTC
clone_size: many; d_call: TRBD2; cdr3_length: 15; j_call: TRBJ2-1; v_call: TRBV7-8; cdr3_aa: CASSKPSGGVDEQFF; cdr3_nt: TGTGCCAGCAGCAAACCTAGCGGGGGGGTAGATGAGCAGTTCTTC
clone_size: many; d_call: TRBD2; cdr3_length: 15; j_call: TRBJ2-1; v_call: TRBV4-2; cdr3_aa: CASSQDRGGYNEQFF; cdr3_nt: TGTGCCAGCAGCCAAGACCGGGGGGGCTACAATGAGCAGTTCTTC
clone_size: -; d_call: -; cdr3_length: 16; j_call: TRBJ1-2; v_call: TRBV4-2; cdr3_aa: CASSQVGGRVNYGYTF; cdr3_nt: TGTGCCAGCAGCCAAGTCGGGGGACGAGTTAACTATGGCTACACCTTC
clone_size: many; d_call: -; cdr3_length: 19; j_call: TRBJ2-1; v_call: TRBV20-1; cdr3_aa: CSARVPPMGPNKFYNEQFF; cdr3_nt: TGCAGTGCTAGAGTTCCACCCATGGGGCCTAACAAATTCTACAATGAGCAGTTCTTC
clone_size: few; d_call: -; cdr3_length: 14; j_call: TRBJ2-7; v_call: TRBV6-1; cdr3_aa: CASSEVWSSYEQYF; cdr3_nt: TGTGCCAGCAGTGAAGTGTGGAGCTCCTACGAGCAGTACTTC
clone_size: many; d_call: -; cdr3_length: 16; j_call: TRBJ2-7; v_call: TRBV6-1; cdr3_aa: CASSEVLRVSSYEQYF; cdr3_nt: TGTGCCAGCAGTGAAGTCCTCCGGGTTAGCTCCTACGAGCAGTACTTC
clone_size: -; d_call: -; cdr3_length: 14; j_call: TRBJ1-2; v_call: TRBV7-9; cdr3_aa: CASSGMGGDYGYTF; cdr3_nt: TGTGCCAGCAGCGGAATGGGGGGAGACTATGGCTACACCTTC
clone_size: many; d_call: -; cdr3_length: 15; j_call: TRBJ1-4; v_call: TRBV5-1; cdr3_aa: CASSFGDTFGEKLFF; cdr3_nt: TGCGCCAGCAGTTTTGGGGACACCTTTGGTGAAAAACTGTTTTTT
clone_size: -; d_call: -; cdr3_length: 14; j_call: TRBJ2-7; v_call: TRBV28; cdr3_aa: CASTLGFRGAEQYF; cdr3_nt: TGTGCCAGCACCCTAGGATTCAGGGGGGCCGAGCAGTACTTC
clone_size: many; d_call: TRBD1; cdr3_length: 15; j_call: TRBJ1-2; v_call: TRBV4-3; cdr3_aa: CASSQDGTDGYGYTF; cdr3_nt: TGCGCCAGCAGCCAAGACGGGACAGATGGCTATGGCTACACCTTC
clone_size: many; d_call: TRBD1; cdr3_length: 15; j_call: TRBJ2-3; v_call: TRBV11-3; cdr3_aa: CASSLVSGQGDTQYF; cdr3_nt: TGTGCCAGCAGCTTAGTATCAGGACAGGGAGATACGCAGTATTTT
clone_size: many; d_call: TRBD1; cdr3_length: 15; j_call: TRBJ1-2; v_call: TRBV7-3; cdr3_aa: CASSLQGTAFEGYTF; cdr3_nt: TGTGCCAGCAGCTTACAAGGGACAGCATTCGAGGGCTACACCTTC
clone_size: -; d_call: TRBD1; cdr3_length: 17; j_call: TRBJ1-2; v_call: TRBV29-1; cdr3_aa: CSADITGTGGAGHGYTF; cdr3_nt: TGCAGCGCCGATATAACCGGGACAGGGGGCGCAGGACATGGCTACACCTTC
clone_size: many; d_call: -; cdr3_length: 14; j_call: TRBJ2-7; v_call: TRBV6-2/TRBV6-3; cdr3_aa: CASTLRPYSYEQYF; cdr3_nt: TGTGCCAGTACCTTGAGGCCATACTCCTACGAGCAGTACTTC
clone_size: -; d_call: -; cdr3_length: 14; j_call: TRBJ2-7; v_call: TRBV9; cdr3_aa: CASSVDFASYEQYF; cdr3_nt: TGTGCCAGCAGCGTGGACTTTGCTTCCTACGAGCAGTACTTC
clone_size: -; d_call: -; cdr3_length: 12; j_call: TRBJ2-7; v_call: TRBV7-2; cdr3_aa: CASSYSFYEQYF; cdr3_nt: TGTGCCAGCAGCTACAGCTTCTACGAGCAGTACTTC
clone_size: -; d_call: TRBD1; cdr3_length: 14; j_call: TRBJ2-7; v_call: TRBV11-2; cdr3_aa: CATQPGQGSYEQYF; cdr3_nt: TGTGCCACCCAGCCGGGACAGGGCTCCTACGAGCAGTACTTC
clone_size: -; d_call: TRBD2; cdr3_length: 14; j_call: TRBJ2-7; v_call: TRBV7-9; cdr3_aa: CASSPSGGGNEQYF; cdr3_nt: TGTGCCAGCAGCCCTAGCGGGGGAGGGAATGAGCAGTACTTC
clone_size: few; d_call: TRBD1; cdr3_length: 14; j_call: TRBJ1-5; v_call: TRBV2; cdr3_aa: CASSRQGVGQPQHF; cdr3_nt: TGTGCCAGCAGTAGACAGGGGGTAGGTCAGCCCCAGCATTTT
clone_size: few; d_call: -; cdr3_length: 13; j_call: TRBJ2-7; v_call: TRBV10-3; cdr3_aa: CAIRGGGSYEQYF; cdr3_nt: TGTGCCATCAGAGGGGGGGGTTCCTACGAGCAGTACTTC
clone_size: few; d_call: TRBD1; cdr3_length: 14; j_call: TRBJ1-1; v_call: TRBV20-1; cdr3_aa: CSARAGTGNTEAFF; cdr3_nt: TGCAGTGCTAGGGCCGGGACAGGGAACACTGAAGCTTTCTTT
clone_size: -; d_call: TRBD1; cdr3_length: 14; j_call: TRBJ2-5; v_call: TRBV12-3/TRBV12-4; cdr3_aa: CASRRTGINNEQYF; cdr3_nt: TGTGCCAGCAGGCGGACAGGGATTAACAATGAGCAGTACTTC
clone_size: many; d_call: -; cdr3_length: 14; j_call: TRBJ2-7; v_call: TRBV2; cdr3_aa: CASSVAPGGGEQYF; cdr3_nt: TGTGCCAGCAGTGTGGCCCCCGGAGGGGGCGAGCAGTACTTC
clone_size: many; d_call: TRBD1; cdr3_length: 15; j_call: TRBJ2-7; v_call: TRBV19; cdr3_aa: CASSAGTGGTYEQYF; cdr3_nt: TGTGCCAGTAGCGCCGGGACAGGAGGGACCTACGAGCAGTACTTC
clone_size: many; d_call: -; cdr3_length: 11; j_call: TRBJ1-2; v_call: TRBV20-1; cdr3_aa: CSVGSDYGYTF; cdr3_nt: TGCAGTGTTGGGTCGGATTATGGCTACACCTTC
clone_size: many; d_call: -; cdr3_length: 15; j_call: TRBJ1-1; v_call: TRBV9; cdr3_aa: CASSPAGRVGLEAFF; cdr3_nt: TGTGCCAGCAGCCCGGCGGGCAGGGTTGGGCTTGAAGCTTTCTTT
clone_size: -; d_call: TRBD1; cdr3_length: 16; j_call: TRBJ1-2; v_call: TRBV5-1; cdr3_aa: CASSLSPGQRDYGYTF; cdr3_nt: TGCGCCAGCAGCTTGAGCCCGGGACAGAGGGACTATGGCTACACCTTC
clone_size: many; d_call: -; cdr3_length: 13; j_call: TRBJ2-3; v_call: TRBV7-2; cdr3_aa: CASSWEETDTQYF; cdr3_nt: TGTGCCAGCAGCTGGGAGGAAACAGATACGCAGTATTTT
clone_size: -; d_call: -; cdr3_length: 14; j_call: TRBJ1-2; v_call: TRBV5-1; cdr3_aa: CASSPGLRINGYTF; cdr3_nt: TGCGCCAGCAGCCCGGGTTTAAGAATCAATGGCTACACCTTC
clone_size: few; d_call: -; cdr3_length: 12; j_call: TRBJ1-1; v_call: TRBV5-1; cdr3_aa: CASSLKGGEAFF; cdr3_nt: TGCGCCAGCAGCTTAAAGGGTGGAGAAGCTTTCTTT
clone_size: many; d_call: TRBD2; cdr3_length: 16; j_call: TRBJ2-1; v_call: TRBV2; cdr3_aa: CASSSFSGGPYNEQFF; cdr3_nt: TGTGCCAGCAGTAGCTTTAGCGGGGGCCCCTACAATGAGCAGTTCTTC
clone_size: -; d_call: TRBD1; cdr3_length: 16; j_call: TRBJ1-4; v_call: TRBV7-9; cdr3_aa: CASSSSPGQPWEKLFF; cdr3_nt: TGTGCCAGCAGTTCATCCCCGGGACAGCCTTGGGAAAAACTGTTTTTT